The T cell receptor (beta chain) under discussion was sequenced for a study of OX40 agonist ivuxolimab in advanced cancers. Findings and limits, study-wide: Compared with CD4+, CD8+ T cells on average had more expanded clones. Among the least clonally expanded were partial responders at 0.1-3.0 mg/kg.

Data came from immunoSEQ multiplex PCR; TCRdb stores just in-frame clones and leaves some out. The sample lists roughly 89,000 clones, about 88% seen once, with approximately 1.5% in the top ten. Germline V gives CDR1 GTSNPN, CDR2 SVGIG (reference sequence). Trimming took off 3 bases at V and 4 bases at J, with 18 bases between the two ends. The CDR3 has 15 residues. In regard to this clone: Its antigen is not identified.

The sequence was collected from an adult with an advanced solid tumor such as melanoma, head and neck, liver or kidney cancer. The chain couples TRBV30 to TRBJ1-2, with D perhaps matching TRBD1 (6 bases). The sequencing used CD4+ or CD8+ T cells sorted from blood, collected in a trial of the OX40 agonist ivuxolimab. CDR3: CAWRGVGADSYGYTF. Here the CDR3 DNA reads TGTGCCTGGAGGGGCGTGGGGGCCGATTCCTATGGCTACACCTTC. The full variable domain, in which reference TRBV30 and TRBJ1-2 provide the parts outside the CDR3, is SQTIHQWPATLVQPVGSPLSLECTVEGTSNPNLYWYRQAAGRGLQLLFYSVGIGQISSEVPQNLSASRPQDRQFILSSKKLLLSDSGFYLCAWRGVGADSYGYTFGSGTRLTVV.